This TCR beta chain was sequenced in a study of T cells in Graves' hyperthyroidism and ophthalmopathy. Trimming removed 5 bases at V and 5 bases at J, with 10 bases between. There are 12 residues in the CDR3. Study conclusions and caveats: Blood also contained most expanded thyroid clonotypes above 0.001.

As concerns this clonotype: Its antigen is not identified.

Amplified TCR beta CDR3 regions derived from RNA transcripts. HTBI primers were employed in a first-round RT-PCR of the TCR CDR3. TCRdb redid the calling of the multiplex PCR reads with MiXCR, one entry per CDR3 protein. The table lists approximately 570,000 distinct CDR3 sequences, around 20% of them singletons. Sequenced: blood. The clonotype was recovered from a man aged 35 to 55 with Graves' ophthalmopathy. This chain joins TRBV12-3 or TRBV12-4 and TRBJ2-7; tentatively, D is TRBD2 (5 bases). DNA for the CDR3: TGTGCCAGCAGTCTTGAGACTAACGAGCAGTACTTC. Amino acids: CASSLETNEQYF.